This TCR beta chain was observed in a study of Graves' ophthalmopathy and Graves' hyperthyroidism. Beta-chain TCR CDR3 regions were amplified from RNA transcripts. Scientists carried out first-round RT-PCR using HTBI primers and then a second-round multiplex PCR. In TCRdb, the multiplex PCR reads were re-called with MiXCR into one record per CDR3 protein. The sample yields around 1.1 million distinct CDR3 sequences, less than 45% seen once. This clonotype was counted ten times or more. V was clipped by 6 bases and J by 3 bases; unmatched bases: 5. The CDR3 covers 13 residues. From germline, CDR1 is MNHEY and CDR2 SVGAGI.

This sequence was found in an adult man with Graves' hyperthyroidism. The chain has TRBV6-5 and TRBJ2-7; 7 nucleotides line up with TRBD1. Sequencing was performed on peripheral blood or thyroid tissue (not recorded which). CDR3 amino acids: CASSVRGNYEQYF. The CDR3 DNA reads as TGTGCCAGCAGCGTCAGGGGGAACTACGAGCAGTACTTC.